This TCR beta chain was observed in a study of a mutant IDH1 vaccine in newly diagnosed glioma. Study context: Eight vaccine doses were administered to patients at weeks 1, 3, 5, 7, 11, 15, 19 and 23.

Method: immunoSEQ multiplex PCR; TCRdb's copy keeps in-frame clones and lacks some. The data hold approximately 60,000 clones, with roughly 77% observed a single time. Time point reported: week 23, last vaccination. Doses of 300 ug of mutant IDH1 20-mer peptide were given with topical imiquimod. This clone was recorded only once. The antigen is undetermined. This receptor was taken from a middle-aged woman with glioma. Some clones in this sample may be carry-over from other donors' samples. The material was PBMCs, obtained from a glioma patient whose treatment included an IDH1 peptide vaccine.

The CDR3 region is CASSSEGGYTF. Here the CDR3 DNA reads TGTGCCAGCAGTTCTGAGGGTGGCTACACCTTC. This sequence joins TRBV5-5 and TRBJ1-2, with D unclear. Trimming took 5 bases from V and 7 from J, leaving 9 bases between them. The CDR3 is 11 residues long. The germline V gene has CDR1 SGHKS and CDR2 YYEKEE (reference sequence).